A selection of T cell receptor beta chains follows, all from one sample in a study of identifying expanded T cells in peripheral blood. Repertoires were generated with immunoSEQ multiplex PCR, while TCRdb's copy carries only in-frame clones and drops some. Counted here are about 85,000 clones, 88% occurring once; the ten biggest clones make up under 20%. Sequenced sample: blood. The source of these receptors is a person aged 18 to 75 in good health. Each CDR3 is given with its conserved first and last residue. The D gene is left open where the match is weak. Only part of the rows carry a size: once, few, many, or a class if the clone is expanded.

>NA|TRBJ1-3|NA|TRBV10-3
TGTGCCATCAGGGGAGCTGGAAACACCATATATTTT
CAIRGAGNTIYF
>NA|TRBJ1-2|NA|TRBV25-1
TGTGCCAGCAGTGAGGGCAGTAACTATGGCTACACCTTC
CASSEGSNYGYTF
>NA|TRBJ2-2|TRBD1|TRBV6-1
TGTGCCAGCAGCATTTATTCAGGGGGCGGGGAGCTGTTTTTT
CASSIYSGGGELFF
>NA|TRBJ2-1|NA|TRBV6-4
TGTGCCAGCAGTGACTTCAGACAGGCATCCTACAATGAGCAGTTCTTC
CASSDFRQASYNEQFF
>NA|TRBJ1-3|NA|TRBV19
TGTGCCAGTACCATGACTAGCTCTGGAAACACCATATATTTT
CASTMTSSGNTIYF
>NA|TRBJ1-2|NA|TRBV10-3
TGTGCCATCAGTGAGTCGCAGTCCCCTCAGAAGAACTATGGCTACACCTTC
CAISESQSPQKNYGYTF
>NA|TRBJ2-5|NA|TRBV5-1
TGCGCCAGCAGCTTGGGACCAAGCGGGACCCAGTACTTC
CASSLGPSGTQYF
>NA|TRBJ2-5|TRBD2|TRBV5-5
TGTGCCAGCAGCTTGAGCGGGGGCGCGGAGACCCAGTACTTC
CASSLSGGAETQYF
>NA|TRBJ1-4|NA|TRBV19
TGTGCCAGTACTCTGGACAGCCTGTCGAGGGGGGAAAAACTGTTTTTT
CASTLDSLSRGEKLFF
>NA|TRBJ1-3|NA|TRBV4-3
TGCGCCAGCAGCCAAGACTGGTCGGCCTCTGGAAACACCATATATTTT
CASSQDWSASGNTIYF
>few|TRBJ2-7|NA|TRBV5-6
TGTGCCAGCAGGCAACAGGGCGAGCAGTACTTC
CASRQQGEQYF
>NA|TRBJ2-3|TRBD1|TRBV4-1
TGCGCCAGCAGCCAAGCTCAGGGGGCCGGAGATACGCAGTATTTT
CASSQAQGAGDTQYF
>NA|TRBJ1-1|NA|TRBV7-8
TGTGCCAGCAGCTCAAGGGGGGAATCGAACACTGAAGCTTTCTTT
CASSSRGESNTEAFF
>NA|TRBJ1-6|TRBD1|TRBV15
TGTGCCACCAGCACACAAAACAGGGGAGGTTCACCCCTCCACTTT
CATSTQNRGGSPLHF
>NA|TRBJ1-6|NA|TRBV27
TGTGCCAGCAGCCCGGAGGGCAGACGCTATAATTCACCCCTCCACTTT
CASSPEGRRYNSPLHF
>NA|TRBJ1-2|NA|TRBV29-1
TGCAGCGTTGAATTTATGGGGCCGTATGGCTACACCTTC
CSVEFMGPYGYTF
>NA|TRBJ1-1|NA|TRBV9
TGTGCCAGCAGCGTAGGCGGGTGGACTGAAGCTTTCTTT
CASSVGGWTEAFF
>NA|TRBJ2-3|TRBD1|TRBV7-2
TGTGCCAGCAGGAACAGGGGGCTGGCAGATACGCAGTATTTT
CASRNRGLADTQYF
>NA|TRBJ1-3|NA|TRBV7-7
TGTGCCAGCAGCCCGTCCCGGGACATAAACTCTGGAAACACCATATATTTT
CASSPSRDINSGNTIYF
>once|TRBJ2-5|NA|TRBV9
TGTGCCAGCAGCGTCGGTCTGGGCAGGGGAGAGACCCAGTACTTC
CASSVGLGRGETQYF
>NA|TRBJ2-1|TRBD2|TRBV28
TGTGCCAGCAGGGACCTCTGGGCGGGGGTCCACAATGAGCAGTTCTTC
CASRDLWAGVHNEQFF
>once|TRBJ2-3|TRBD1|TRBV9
TGTGCCAGCAGCGTAGGCGGGGACAGGGTCACAGATACGCAGTATTTT
CASSVGGDRVTDTQYF
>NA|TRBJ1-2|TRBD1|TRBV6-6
TGTGCCAGCAGAGGGACAGGGAAGAGCTACACCTTC
CASRGTGKSYTF
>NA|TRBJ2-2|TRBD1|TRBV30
TGTGCCTGGAGAAAAACAGGGGCGAACACCGGGGAGCTGTTTTTT
CAWRKTGANTGELFF
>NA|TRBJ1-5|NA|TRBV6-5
TGTGCCAGCAGTCCCTATAATGGACCTATCAGCCCCCAGCATTTT
CASSPYNGPISPQHF
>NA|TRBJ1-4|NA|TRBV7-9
TGTGCCAGCAGCTTAACTGCAACTAATGAAAAACTGTTTTTT
CASSLTATNEKLFF
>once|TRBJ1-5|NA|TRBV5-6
TGTGCCAGCAGCTCCGGGACGGACAATCAGCCCCAGCATTTT
CASSSGTDNQPQHF
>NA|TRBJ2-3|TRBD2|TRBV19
TGTGCCAGTAGTGCTAGCGGGGGGTTTTCTAGCACAGATACGCAGTATTTT
CASSASGGFSSTDTQYF
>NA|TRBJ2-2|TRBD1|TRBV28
TGTGCCAGCAGAAGTAGGACAGGGGGCCACACCGGGGAGCTGTTTTTT
CASRSRTGGHTGELFF